Listed here is a single T cell receptor (beta chain). Its antigen is not identified. Method: immunoSEQ multiplex PCR; TCRdb's copy keeps in-frame clones and lacks some. The table shows roughly 110,000 clones, with 85% to 95% occurring only once. Germline-derived CDR1 and CDR2 are GTSNPN and SVGIG (reference sequence). This CDR3 spans 11 amino acids. Between the trimmed V and J ends, which lost 5 bases and 5 bases, there was a span of 9 bases. The sample originates from a study of graft-versus-host responses after intestinal transplantation. Study details: Tacrolimus and steroids were given for about 3 years to all recipients after anti-thymocyte globulin induction.

Notes on the study in general: GvH clones were found in recipient marrow; some appeared first in ileum or blood. Circulating GvH clones peaking coincided with falling HvG clones soon after transplant.

This rearrangement joins TRBV30 to TRBJ1-2, with D perhaps matching TRBD1 (6 bases). This sequence was found in a human donor who was the organ donor for an intestinal transplant. The sequences come from unstimulated CD8+ T cells sorted from spleen or lymph node cells, collected before transplant. The CDR3 here is CAWSGAYGYTF. The CDR3 DNA sequence: TGTGCCTGGTCGGGGGCGTATGGCTACACCTTC.